A single T cell receptor beta chain is shown here with its context. A Seattle source enrolled patients during active infection and followed them longitudinally. V was shortened by 2 bases and J by 4 bases, with 14 bases between the two germline ends. Germline values: CDR1 MNHEY, CDR2 SVGAGI. The CDR3 runs to 15 residues. The sample belongs to a study of blood T cell repertoires in COVID-19. As originally analysed: Amplifying reference gene primers gave estimates of nucleated cell counts. Only in-frame clones appear in the TCRdb table, and some are missing; sequencing was by immunoSEQ multiplex PCR. V, J and clone size are those of that table, while D and trimming were read from the DNA. The sample shows 300,000 to 350,000 clones, 85% to 90% of them seen only once.

Material: peripheral blood. This chain uses TRBV6-5 with TRBJ2-5; possible D gene TRBD1, 5 bases. The receptor's source is a woman aged 30 to 39 with COVID-19, enrolled during active disease. The CDR3 spells CASSYGSEQGETQYF. The CDR3 DNA reads as TGTGCCAGCAGTTACGGGTCGGAGCAGGGAGAGACCCAGTACTTC.